A single sample gave rise to the 21 T cell receptor beta chains below, sequenced in a study of blood T cell repertoires in COVID-19. Sequencing used immunoSEQ multiplex PCR; TCRdb keeps in-frame clones, though not all of them. The data contain 200,000 to 250,000 clones, roughly four fifths of them singletons. The sequenced sample was peripheral blood. These receptors originate from a woman of 80 years or more with COVID-19, enrolled during active disease.

V is TRBV6-4 and J is TRBJ1-1; D call uncertain. With 7 bases removed from V and 8 bases from J, the gap between germline ends came to 11 bases. The CDR3 loop spans 11 amino acids. Germline CDR1 MRHNA, CDR2 SNTAGT. The DNA for the CDR3 is TGTGCCAGCACCTACGACGGGGAAGCTTTCTTT. Its protein is CASTYDGEAFF.

This clone was seen only once. This chain connects TRBV9 to TRBJ1-6, with D tentatively TRBD1 (5 bases). Germline loops: CDR1 SGDLS, CDR2 YYNGEE. Trimming removed 1 base at V and 5 bases at J, with 7 bases between. The CDR3 loop spans 14 amino acids. CDR3 sequence (DNA): TGTGCCAGCAGCGTACTGGACAATAATTCACCCCTCCACTTT. Translated, it gives CASSVLDNNSPLHF.

The rearrangement joins TRBV19 to TRBJ1-3, with 7 nucleotides matching TRBD1. This CDR3 has 13 amino acids. V lost 6 bases and J lost 2; bases outside the gene matches: 1. Germline assignment: CDR1 LNHDA and CDR2 SQIVND (reference sequence). CDR3 residues: CASSGTAGNTIYF. The DNA of the CDR3 is TGTGCCAGTAGCGGGACAGCTGGAAACACCATATATTTT.

The rearrangement joins TRBV5-4 to TRBJ2-3; the match to TRBD1 covers 7 bases. Looked up from germline, CDR1 is SGHNT and CDR2 is YYREEE (reference sequence). This CDR3 comprises 13 residues. CDR3 bases: TGTGTAGCAGGGGGACCTAGCACAGATACGCAGTATTTT. Translated: CVAGGPSTDTQYF.

V usage is TRBV16 and J usage is TRBJ1-2; a weak D match, TRBD1 (5 bases). The CDR3 covers 14 residues. CDR1 and CDR2 from the germline V gene are KGHSY and FQNENV. V was cut by 0 bases and J by 6 bases, with 11 bases left in between. The CDR3 protein is CASSQSSGGNGYTF. CDR3 nucleotides: TGTGCCAGCAGCCAATCGAGTGGGGGGAATGGCTACACCTTC.

The count of this clone is one. The CDR3 here is CASSLSGPVNEQFF. The CDR3 DNA follows: TGTGCCAGCAGCTTAAGCGGGCCCGTTAATGAGCAGTTCTTC. The chain employs TRBV7-8 and TRBJ2-1; possible D gene TRBD2, 6 bases. V was cut by 2 bases and J by 7 bases, with 12 bases left in between. Germline V gene data show CDR1 as SGHVS and CDR2 as FQNEAQ. This CDR3 has 14 residues.

This chain uses TRBV9 with TRBJ2-7; D is possibly TRBD2 (6 bases). The V gene lost 4 bases and the J gene lost 5 bases, with 10 bases spanning the gap. The germline V gene has CDR1 SGDLS and CDR2 YYNGEE. The CDR3 totals 12 residues. CDR3 coding DNA: TGTGCCAGCAGCCACGGGGGTAACGAGCAGTACTTC. The encoded protein is CASSHGGNEQYF.

The chain links TRBV3-1 (or the pseudogene TRBV3-2) to TRBJ1-5; tentatively, D is TRBD1 (6 bases). Per germline, CDR1 LGHDT and CDR2 YNNKEL (reference sequence). CDR3 size: 14 residues. Trimming took 4 bases from V and 3 from J, leaving 10 bases between them. CDR3 coding DNA: TGTGCCAGCAGCCTAACAGGGTCCAATCAGCCCCAGCATTTT. This gives the protein CASSLTGSNQPQHF.

This clone was observed a single time. The chain couples TRBV15 to TRBJ1-2; D is perhaps TRBD1 (5 bases). The V end was cut by 1 base, the J end by 0 bases, with 15 bases between. CDR1 and CDR2 from the germline V gene are LNHNV and YYDKDF (reference sequence). This CDR3 is 17 amino acids long. The DNA of the CDR3 is TGTGCCACCAGCAGAGGGGGCGGGGACGGTACTAACTATGGCTACACCTTC. It translates to CATSRGGGDGTNYGYTF.

J is TRBJ2-1 and V is TRBV11-1, with 7 bases lining up with TRBD2. Germline CDR1 SGHAT, CDR2 FQDESV (reference sequence). The CDR3 sequence is 13 residues long. Unmatched junction bases numbered 4, after V lost 4 bases and J lost 7 bases. The CDR3 protein is CASSWGAGNEQFF. Here the CDR3 DNA reads TGTGCCAGCAGCTGGGGAGCGGGGAATGAGCAGTTCTTC.

The J gene is TRBJ2-5, the V gene TRBV5-1, with 7 bases identical to TRBD2. J lost 6 bases, V lost 4 bases, and 12 bases had no gene match. The germline CDR1 and CDR2 sequences are SGHRS and YFSETQ. The CDR3 spans 15 residues. CDR3 protein: CASSGAGTTHKTQYF. In DNA, the CDR3 is TGCGCCAGCAGCGGAGCGGGGACTACCCACAAGACCCAGTACTTC.

The chain employs TRBV18 and TRBJ2-3; unclear D gene. The germline V gene has CDR1 KGHSH and CDR2 LQKENI. This CDR3 is 11 amino acids long. The V and J ends lost 4 bases and 6 bases respectively, with 5 bases between them. The CDR3 DNA reads TGTGCCAGCTCACTGGCCGATACGCAGTATTTT. Translated, it gives CASSLADTQYF.

The V gene is TRBV4-1, the J gene TRBJ2-1, with 9 bases fitting TRBD2. The germline gives CDR1 MGHRA, CDR2 YSYEKL. This CDR3 is 15 amino acids long. V lost 1 base and J lost 7; bases outside the gene matches: 5. The CDR3 sequence: CASSQVSGGKNEQFF. CDR3 sequence (DNA): TGCGCCAGCAGCCAAGTCAGCGGGGGGAAGAATGAGCAGTTCTTC.

This chain connects TRBV7-6 to TRBJ2-2, with 8 bases matching TRBD2. The CDR3 is made up of 15 amino acids. Germline V CDR1 and CDR2: SGHVS, FNYEAQ. V shed 6 bases, J shed 4 bases, and the junction held 7 bases outside the gene matches. The CDR3: CASSRLATGTGELFF. The DNA for the CDR3 is TGTGCCAGCAGTCGACTAGCGACTGGCACCGGGGAGCTGTTTTTT.

V and J are TRBV7-8 and TRBJ2-7; weak D call: TRBD2 (7 bases). The germline V and J ends were trimmed by 5 bases and 0 bases, with 17 bases remaining between them. There are 16 residues in the CDR3. Germline lookup yields CDR1 SGHVS and CDR2 FQNEAQ. CDR3 DNA: TGTGCCAGCAGCCCGAGGGGGGGGGAAAGCTCCTACGAGCAGTACTTC. It translates to CASSPRGGESSYEQYF.

This rearrangement joins TRBV10-1 to TRBJ2-4, with D perhaps matching TRBD1 (6 bases). The CDR3 is 16 amino acids. Germline V gene lookup returns CDR1 WNHNN and CDR2 SYGVQD (reference sequence). The ends were cut back, 2 bases at V and 0 bases at J, with 11 bases in the middle. The CDR3 coding sequence is TGCGCCAGCAGTGAGGGGTCAGGGGTAGCCAAAAACATTCAGTACTTC. Protein: CASSEGSGVAKNIQYF.

The chain carries TRBV19 and TRBJ1-1, with D maybe TRBD1 (5 bases). V shed 1 base and J shed 1 base, with 13 bases lying between them. The CDR3 is 16 residues long. Germline CDR1 reads LNHDA; CDR2 reads SQIVND (reference sequence). In DNA form, the CDR3 reads TGTGCCAGTAGTATAGCTTTGTTAGGGGCGAACACTGAAGCTTTCTTT. Protein: CASSIALLGANTEAFF.

The chain has TRBV3-1 (or the pseudogene TRBV3-2) and TRBJ1-2, with D possibly matching TRBD1 (5 bases). The CDR3 has 14 amino acids. Germline V gene lookup returns CDR1 LGHDT and CDR2 YNNKEL (reference sequence). The V end lost 3 bases, the J end lost 3 bases, and 11 bases lay between the germline ends. Here the CDR3 reads CASSQRDLDYGYTF. In DNA, the CDR3 is TGTGCCAGCAGCCAGAGGGACTTAGACTATGGCTACACCTTC.

The table lists this clone with a count of one. The chain combines TRBV28 with TRBJ1-4; 10 bases are shared with TRBD1. Germline CDR1 MDHEN, CDR2 SYDVKM. The CDR3 consists of 16 residues. The V segment lost 4 bases and the J segment 8 bases; nucleotides outside the gene matches: 10. The CDR3 nucleotides are TGTGCCAGCAGTTCCCTGATGGGACAGGGGAGAGAAAAACTGTTTTTT. It translates to CASSSLMGQGREKLFF.

The chain carries TRBV7-3 and TRBJ1-1, with D possibly TRBD1 on 6 matching bases. The CDR3 length is 13 residues. Trimming removed 5 bases from V and 1 base from J, with 8 bases in between. Germline V gene data show CDR1 as SGHTA and CDR2 as FQGTGA. The CDR3 nucleotides are TGTGCCAGCAGCGGGGGCAGGAACACTGAAGCTTTCTTT. This translates into CASSGGRNTEAFF.

The rearrangement links TRBV2 to TRBJ1-1; 10 bases agree with TRBD1. Germline V lookup: CDR1 SNHLY, CDR2 FYNNEI. The trim removed 8 bases at V and 8 bases at J, leaving 5 bases unmatched. The CDR3 runs to 12 residues. The CDR3 loop reads CASDLDRGEAFF. CDR3 in DNA: TGTGCCAGCGACCTGGACAGGGGGGAAGCTTTCTTT.